This T cell receptor beta chain was identified during a study of cytomegalovirus exposure and HLA in healthy donors. A note on this clone: Its target is not known.

General study findings and limits: CMV antigen specificity was confirmed in vitro for three CMV-associated chains.

The PCR was carried out with 60 Vbeta primers and 13 Jbeta primers. Profiled with immunoSEQ multiplex PCR; TCRdb holds only in-frame clones, not every one. The data contain about 200,000 clones, around 79% of them singletons. This CDR3 comprises 15 residues. Trimming removed 4 bases from V and 0 bases from J, with 12 bases in between. The germline V gene has CDR1 SGHAT and CDR2 FQNNGV. The sequence came from a male donor in good health and CMV-seropositive. The sample comprised PBMCs. The chain uses TRBV11-2 and TRBJ1-1, with a possible D match to TRBD1 (6 bases). This CDR3 reads CASSSGQLMNTEAFF. CDR3 DNA: TGTGCCAGCAGCTCAGGACAGCTAATGAACACTGAAGCTTTCTTT.